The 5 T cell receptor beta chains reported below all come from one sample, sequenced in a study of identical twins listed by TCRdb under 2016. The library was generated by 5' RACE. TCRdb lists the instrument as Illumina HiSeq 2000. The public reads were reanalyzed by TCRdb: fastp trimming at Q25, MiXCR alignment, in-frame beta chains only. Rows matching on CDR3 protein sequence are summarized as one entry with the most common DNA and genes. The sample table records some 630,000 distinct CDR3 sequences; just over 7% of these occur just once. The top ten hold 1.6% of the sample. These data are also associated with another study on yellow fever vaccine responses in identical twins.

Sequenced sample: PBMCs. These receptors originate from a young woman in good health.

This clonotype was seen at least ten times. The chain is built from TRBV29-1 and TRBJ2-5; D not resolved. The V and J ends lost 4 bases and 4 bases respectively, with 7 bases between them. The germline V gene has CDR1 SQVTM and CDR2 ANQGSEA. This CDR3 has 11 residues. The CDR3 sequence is CSVGTLETQYF. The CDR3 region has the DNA TGCAGCGTTGGCACGCTAGAGACCCAGTACTTC.

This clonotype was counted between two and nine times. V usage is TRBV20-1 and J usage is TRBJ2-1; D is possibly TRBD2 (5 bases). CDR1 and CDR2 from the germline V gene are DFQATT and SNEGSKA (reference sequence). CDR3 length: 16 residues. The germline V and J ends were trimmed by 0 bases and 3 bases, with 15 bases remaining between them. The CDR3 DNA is TGCAGTGCTAGAGAATCGGCCCCGGAGGACTACAATGAGCAGTTCTTC. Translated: CSARESAPEDYNEQFF.

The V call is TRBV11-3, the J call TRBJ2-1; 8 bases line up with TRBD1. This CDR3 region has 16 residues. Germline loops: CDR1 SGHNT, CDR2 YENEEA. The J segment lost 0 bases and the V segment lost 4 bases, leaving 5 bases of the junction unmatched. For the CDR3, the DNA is TGTGCCAGCAGCTCAGAAGGGACAGGCTCCTACAATGAGCAGTTCTTC. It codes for CASSSEGTGSYNEQFF.

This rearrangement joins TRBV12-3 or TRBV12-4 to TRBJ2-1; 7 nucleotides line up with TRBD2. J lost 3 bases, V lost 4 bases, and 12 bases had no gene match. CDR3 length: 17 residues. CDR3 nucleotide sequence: TGTGCCAGCAGTTCTCCTTGGGTAGCGGGTAACTACAATGAGCAGTTCTTC. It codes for CASSSPWVAGNYNEQFF.

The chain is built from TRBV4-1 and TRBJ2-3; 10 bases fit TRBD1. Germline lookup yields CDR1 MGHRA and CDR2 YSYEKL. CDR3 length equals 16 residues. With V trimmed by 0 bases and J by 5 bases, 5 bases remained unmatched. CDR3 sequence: CASSQEGTGARDTQYF. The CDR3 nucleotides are TGCGCCAGCAGCCAAGAAGGGACAGGGGCTCGAGATACGCAGTATTTT.